The 29 T cell receptor beta chains in this list originate from one sample, sequenced in a study of Ad26.COV2.S vaccination and SARS-CoV-2 variants (dated by TCRdb to the early 2020s). Library method: the immunoSEQ multiplex PCR assay. The table was pulled from immuneACCESS by TCRdb, which kept in-frame rearrangements only. Such tables lose some clones; where checked, under half of the loss comes from unresolved V genes, and the rest has no known cause. Within this sample are about 180,000 clones, with around 90% of them counted one time only. Together, the top ten hold 5% to 7% of the sample. Sample time point, as interpreted from the label and publication: individuals recovered from natural SARS-CoV-2 infection. This sample comprised peripheral blood, obtained after recovery from COVID-19. The receptor source for this set is a human donor who had recovered from COVID-19.

The V and J genes are TRBV4-1 and TRBJ1-4; 9 nucleotides agree with TRBD1. Germline CDR1 MGHRA, CDR2 YSYEKL. This CDR3 is 16 amino acids long. The V gene end was trimmed by 3 bases and the J gene end by 8 bases; junction bases not matched to a gene: 10. The CDR3, as DNA: TGCGCCAGCAGCCAGCTACACAGGGGGCGGGAGGAAAAACTGTTTTTT. Encoded protein: CASSQLHRGREEKLFF.

V is TRBV12-3 or TRBV12-4 and J is TRBJ1-1; D call uncertain. Trimming stripped 3 bases from V and 1 base from J, with 6 bases between. The CDR3 spans 13 residues. The CDR3 reads CASSLVGNTEAFF. The CDR3 region has the DNA TGTGCCAGCAGTTTGGTAGGGAACACTGAAGCTTTCTTT.

The chain couples TRBV7-9 to TRBJ2-1; D may be TRBD1 (6 bases). The germline V gene encodes CDR1 SEHNR and CDR2 FQNEAQ (reference sequence). The CDR3 totals 14 residues. Between the trimmed V and J ends, which lost 7 bases and 7 bases, there was a span of 17 bases. Here the CDR3 reads CASNHGGLGNEQFF. As DNA, the CDR3 is TGTGCCAGCAACCATGGGGGCTTGGGGAATGAGCAGTTCTTC.

The chain is built from TRBV5-4 and TRBJ2-1, with 7 bases that match TRBD2. The CDR3 runs to 15 residues. Germline loops: CDR1 SGHNT, CDR2 YYREEE (reference sequence). V lost 4 bases and J lost 7; bases outside the gene matches: 11. The CDR3 bases are TGTGCCAGCAGCCCGACTAGCTTCGAAGAGAATGAGCAGTTCTTC. This translates into CASSPTSFEENEQFF.

The chain couples TRBV6-5 to TRBJ1-2; TRBD1 aligns across 9 bases. Trimming cost V 0 bases and J 4 bases; bases outside gene matches: 6. The CDR3 has 16 residues. The germline gives CDR1 MNHEY, CDR2 SVGAGI. CDR3 DNA sequence: TGTGCCAGCAGTTACTCGTCGGGACAGGGAAGCTATGGCTACACCTTC. As protein: CASSYSSGQGSYGYTF.

This chain uses TRBV7-2 with TRBJ2-7, with D uncertain. The CDR3 length is 15 residues. The germline V gene has CDR1 SGHTA and CDR2 FQGNSA. V was cut by 5 bases and J by 2 bases, with 16 bases left in between. The CDR3 DNA follows: TGTGCCAGCAGCCACGTCTGGGAATCGGCCTACGAGCAGTACTTC. It encodes CASSHVWESAYEQYF.

The chain couples TRBV11-2 to TRBJ2-7; tentatively, D is TRBD1 (6 bases). Germline CDR1 reads SGHAT; CDR2 reads FQNNGV. This CDR3 comprises 14 residues. V gave up 2 bases and J gave up 3 bases, with 11 bases separating them. CDR3 sequence reads: CASSLRDISYEQYF. CDR3 in DNA: TGTGCCAGCAGCTTAAGGGACATCAGCTACGAGCAGTACTTC.

The chain couples TRBV9 to TRBJ1-1, with TRBD1 as a possible D gene (5 bases). This CDR3 is 16 amino acids long. The V gene lost 0 bases and the J gene lost 4 bases, with 16 bases spanning the gap. Germline V CDR1 and CDR2: SGDLS, YYNGEE. The CDR3 DNA reads as TGTGCCAGCAGCGTAGGAGTAGGGGAACTGGGCACTGAAGCTTTCTTT. Amino acids: CASSVGVGELGTEAFF.

The V call is TRBV2, the J call TRBJ2-7; D possibly corresponds to TRBD2 (5 bases). Trimming removed 2 bases at V and 9 bases at J, with 14 bases between. CDR3 length equals 13 residues. CDR1 and CDR2 from the germline V gene are SNHLY and FYNNEI. CDR3 sequence: CASSERLQNPQYF. The CDR3 nucleotides are TGTGCCAGCAGTGAAAGACTACAAAACCCGCAGTACTTC.

J is TRBJ2-5 and V is TRBV18, with 13 bases identical to TRBD2. The CDR3 spans 18 residues. CDR1 is KGHSH and CDR2 is LQKENI in the germline V gene. The J segment lost 2 bases and the V segment lost 4 bases, leaving 10 bases of the junction unmatched. The CDR3 nucleotides read TGTGCCAGCTCACTTTGGACTAGCGGGGGAGAAAATCAAGAGACCCAGTACTTC. It specifies CASSLWTSGGENQETQYF.

The chain links TRBV30 to TRBJ2-3; 9 bases agree with TRBD2. V trimming: 5 bases; J trimming: 4 bases; junction bases outside the gene matches: 16. CDR3 length: 17 amino acids. Looked up from germline, CDR1 is GTSNPN and CDR2 is SVGIG (reference sequence). The CDR3 nucleotides read TGTGCCTGGGAGAGCCCTCCGGCGGGGGGGCCCCCAGATACGCAGTATTTT. It yields the protein CAWESPPAGGPPDTQYF.

The chain joins TRBV5-6 to TRBJ2-3, with D perhaps TRBD2 (6 bases). Between the trimmed V and J ends, which lost 5 bases and 2 bases, there was a span of 21 bases. This CDR3 is 17 amino acids long. Germline-derived CDR1 and CDR2 are SGHDT and YYEEEE. The CDR3 spells CASSYLRESGVTDTQYF. The CDR3 nucleotides are TGTGCCAGCAGTTACCTCAGGGAATCGGGGGTCACAGATACGCAGTATTTT.

The chain links TRBV9 to TRBJ2-3; 9 bases fit TRBD2. Per germline, CDR1 SGDLS and CDR2 YYNGEE. V shed 4 bases and J 4 bases; nucleotides not matched to a gene: 7. The CDR3 is 15 amino acids. DNA for the CDR3: TGTGCCAGCAGCTTTAGCGGGGGTGGGGCAGATACGCAGTATTTT. Its translation is CASSFSGGGADTQYF.

The chain combines TRBV10-3 with TRBJ2-1; D remains unclear. With 2 bases removed from V and 6 bases from J, the gap between germline ends came to 11 bases. In germline, CDR1 is ENHRY, CDR2 SYGVKD. The CDR3 sequence is 14 residues long. CDR3 coding DNA: TGTGCCATCAGTGAGGTCCGCCCCCTCAATGAGCAGTTCTTC. It specifies CAISEVRPLNEQFF.

This clone occurred once. The rearrangement joins TRBV4-1 to TRBJ2-2, with D tentatively TRBD1 (8 bases). The germline V gene encodes CDR1 MGHRA and CDR2 YSYEKL. The CDR3 runs 17 residues. V lost 4 bases, J lost 2 bases, and 17 bases lay in between. This chain's CDR3 is CASSRTGGVVNTGELFF. DNA for the CDR3: TGCGCCAGCAGCCGCACAGGGGGGGTTGTCAACACCGGGGAGCTGTTTTTT.

The V gene is TRBV4-1, the J gene TRBJ1-2; D is uncertain. Trimming stripped 0 bases from V and 7 bases from J, with 9 bases between. The germline V gene encodes CDR1 MGHRA and CDR2 YSYEKL. The CDR3 is 13 residues long. CDR3 region: CASSQDHTRGYTF. CDR3 nucleotide sequence: TGCGCCAGCAGCCAAGATCACACCCGTGGCTACACCTTC.

The chain has TRBV19 and TRBJ1-5; 7 bases line up with TRBD1. The V and J ends lost 5 bases and 1 base, in that order; junction bases with no gene match: 5. CDR3 length: 15 amino acids. Germline-derived CDR1 and CDR2 are LNHDA and SQIVND (reference sequence). CDR3 nucleotide sequence: TGTGCCAGTAGTGCCTCGACAGGGAGCAATCAGCCCCAGCATTTT. Its translation is CASSASTGSNQPQHF.

This chain joins TRBV4-1 and TRBJ2-7, with D unclear. CDR3 length: 12 amino acids. V was pared by 4 bases and J by 5 bases, with 9 bases between. Germline assignment: CDR1 MGHRA and CDR2 YSYEKL. The CDR3 DNA reads TGCGCCAGCAGCCCCCCCAGGAACGAGCAGTACTTC. Translating gives CASSPPRNEQYF.

The rearrangement uses TRBV12-2 and TRBJ1-4; TRBD1 is the table's D call, not checked against the DNA. TRBV12-2 is tagged as a pseudogene. CDR3 length: 11 residues. DNA for the CDR3: TGTGCGGGCACAACTAATGAAAAACTGTTTTTT. Its translation is CAGTTNEKLFF.

V usage is TRBV5-1 and J usage is TRBJ1-2; D is uncertain. The germline CDR1 and CDR2 sequences are SGHRS and YFSETQ. The CDR3 spans 14 residues. V shed 5 bases and J shed 6 bases, with 17 bases lying between them. The CDR3 spells CASRLAAQTHGYTF. The CDR3 DNA follows: TGCGCCAGCAGGTTAGCAGCTCAAACCCATGGCTACACCTTC.

The chain uses TRBV5-1 and TRBJ1-1; D unclear. Between the trimmed V and J ends, which lost 0 bases and 4 bases, there was a span of 16 bases. The CDR3 spans 16 residues. Germline V CDR1 and CDR2: SGHRS, YFSETQ. This chain's CDR3 is CASSLGLGRGGTEAFF. CDR3 nucleotides: TGCGCCAGCAGCTTGGGTCTAGGGCGGGGAGGCACTGAAGCTTTCTTT.

CDR3 DNA sequence: TGTGCCAGCAGCTTATCGGGACAGGGGTATGAAAAACTGTTTTTT. It codes for CASSLSGQGYEKLFF. The chain uses TRBV6-5 and TRBJ1-4; TRBD1 matches at 10 bases. CDR1 is MNHEY and CDR2 is SVGAGI in the germline V gene. The CDR3 covers 15 residues. With 6 bases clipped from V and 6 bases from J, the junction kept 7 bases outside the gene matches.

The chain has TRBV20-1 and TRBJ2-5, with 7 bases lining up with TRBD2. This CDR3 spans 15 amino acids. Trimming removed 3 bases from V and 4 bases from J; junction bases left unmatched: 11. Germline CDR1 and CDR2: DFQATT and SNEGSKA (reference sequence). The CDR3 is CSASRQRDLSETQYF. The CDR3 DNA sequence: TGCAGTGCTAGTCGCCAGCGGGATCTCTCAGAGACCCAGTACTTC.

The chain carries TRBV2 and TRBJ2-5; D possibly corresponds to TRBD2 (6 bases). The CDR3 loop spans 15 amino acids. The ends were cut back, 6 bases at V and 5 bases at J, with 19 bases in the middle. Germline CDR1 is SNHLY and CDR2 is FYNNEI. The CDR3 is CASRGRTHREETQYF. CDR3 DNA sequence: TGTGCCAGCAGGGGCCGGACCCACCGGGAGGAGACCCAGTACTTC.

This sequence joins TRBV7-2 and TRBJ2-2; 8 bases map to TRBD1. This CDR3 has 15 amino acids. Germline values: CDR1 SGHTA, CDR2 FQGNSA. The V gene end was trimmed by 5 bases and the J gene end by 0 bases; junction bases not matched to a gene: 2. CDR3 DNA sequence: TGTGCCAGCAGCCAGACAGGGGCGAACACCGGGGAGCTGTTTTTT. As protein: CASSQTGANTGELFF.

The CDR3 sequence: CASNGRLSLNTEAFF. The DNA of the CDR3 is TGTGCCAGCAACGGAAGGTTAAGCTTGAACACTGAAGCTTTCTTT. The V and J genes are TRBV2 and TRBJ1-1; D unresolved. The CDR3 runs 15 residues. In germline, CDR1 is SNHLY, CDR2 FYNNEI. With 7 bases removed from V and 0 bases from J, the gap between germline ends came to 15 bases.

The rearrangement uses TRBV6-5 and TRBJ1-1; D is unresolved. There are 11 residues in the CDR3. The V gene's germline CDR1 is MNHEY and CDR2 SVGAGI. V lost 6 bases, J lost 0 bases, and 2 bases lay in between. DNA for the CDR3: TGTGCCAGCAGGGTGAACACTGAAGCTTTCTTT. This encodes CASRVNTEAFF.

This chain joins TRBV19 and TRBJ1-1; D is ambiguous. V shed 4 bases and J shed 1 base, with 7 bases lying between them. There are 13 residues in the CDR3. Looked up from germline, CDR1 is LNHDA and CDR2 is SQIVND (reference sequence). CDR3 sequence reads: CASSRIGNTEAFF. CDR3 nucleotides: TGTGCCAGTAGTAGGATAGGGAACACTGAAGCTTTCTTT. Full variable domain (rest looked up from reference TRBV19 and TRBJ1-1): DGGITQSPKYLFRKEGQNVTLSCEQNLNHDAMYWYRQDPGQGLRLIYYSQIVNDFQKGDIAEGYSVSREKKESFPLTVTSAQKNPTAFYLCASSRIGNTEAFFGQGTRLTVV.

V usage is TRBV7-6 and J usage is TRBJ2-5; the D gene is possibly TRBD1 (5 bases). The V and J ends lost 2 bases and 5 bases respectively, with 15 bases between them. CDR3 size: 15 residues. Germline V gene data show CDR1 as SGHVS and CDR2 as FNYEAQ. The CDR3 nucleotides are TGTGCCAGCAGCTTACAGCAGGGCACCTCGGAGACCCAGTACTTC. This gives the protein CASSLQQGTSETQYF.